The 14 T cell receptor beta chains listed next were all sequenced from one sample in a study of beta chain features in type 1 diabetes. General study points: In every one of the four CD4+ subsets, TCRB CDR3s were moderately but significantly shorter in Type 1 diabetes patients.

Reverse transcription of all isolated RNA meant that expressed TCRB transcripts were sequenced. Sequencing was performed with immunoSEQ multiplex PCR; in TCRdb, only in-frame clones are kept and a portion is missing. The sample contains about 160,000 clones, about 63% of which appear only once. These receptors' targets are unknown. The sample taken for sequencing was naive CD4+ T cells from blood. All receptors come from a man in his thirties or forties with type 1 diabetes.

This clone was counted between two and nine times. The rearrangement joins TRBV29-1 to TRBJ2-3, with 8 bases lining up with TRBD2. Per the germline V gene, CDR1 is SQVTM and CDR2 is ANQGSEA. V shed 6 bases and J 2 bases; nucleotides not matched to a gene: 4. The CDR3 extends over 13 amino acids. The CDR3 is CSVVSGATDTQYF. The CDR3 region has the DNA TGCAGCGTGGTTAGCGGGGCCACAGATACGCAGTATTTT.

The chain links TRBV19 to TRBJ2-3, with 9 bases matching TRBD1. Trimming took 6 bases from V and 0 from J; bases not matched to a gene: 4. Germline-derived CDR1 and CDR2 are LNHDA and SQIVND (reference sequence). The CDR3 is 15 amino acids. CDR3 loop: CASRGQGLSTDTQYF. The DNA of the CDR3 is TGTGCCAGTAGGGGACAGGGTTTAAGCACAGATACGCAGTATTTT.

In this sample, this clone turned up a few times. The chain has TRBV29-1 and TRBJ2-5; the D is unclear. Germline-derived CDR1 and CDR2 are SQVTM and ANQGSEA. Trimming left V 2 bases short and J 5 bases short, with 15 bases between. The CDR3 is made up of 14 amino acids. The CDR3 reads CSVEKTRNGETQYF. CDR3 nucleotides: TGCAGCGTTGAAAAGACTCGAAACGGCGAGACCCAGTACTTC.

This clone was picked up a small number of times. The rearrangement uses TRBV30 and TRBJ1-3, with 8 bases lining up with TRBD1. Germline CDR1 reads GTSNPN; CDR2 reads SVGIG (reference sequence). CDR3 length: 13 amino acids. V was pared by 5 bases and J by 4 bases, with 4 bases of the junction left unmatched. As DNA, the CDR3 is TGTGCCTGGGGGACAGGAGCAGGAAACACCATATATTTT. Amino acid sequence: CAWGTGAGNTIYF.

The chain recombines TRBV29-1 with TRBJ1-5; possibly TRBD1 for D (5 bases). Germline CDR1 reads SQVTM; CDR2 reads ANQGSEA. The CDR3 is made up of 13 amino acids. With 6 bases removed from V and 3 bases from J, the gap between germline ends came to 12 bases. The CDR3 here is CSVAKGVNQPQHF. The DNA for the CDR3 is TGCAGCGTCGCCAAAGGGGTCAATCAGCCCCAGCATTTT. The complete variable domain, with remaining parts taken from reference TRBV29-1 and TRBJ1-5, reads SAVISQKPSRDICQRGTSLTIQCQVDSQVTMMFWYRQQPGQSLTLIATANQGSEATYESGFVIDKFPISRPNLTFSTLTVSNMSPEDSSIYLCSVAKGVNQPQHFGDGTRLSIL.

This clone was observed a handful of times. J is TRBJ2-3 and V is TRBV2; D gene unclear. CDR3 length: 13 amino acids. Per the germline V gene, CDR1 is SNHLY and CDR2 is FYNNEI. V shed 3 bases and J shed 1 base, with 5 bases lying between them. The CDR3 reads CASSDAGTDTQYF. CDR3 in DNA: TGTGCCAGCAGTGATGCTGGCACAGATACGCAGTATTTT.

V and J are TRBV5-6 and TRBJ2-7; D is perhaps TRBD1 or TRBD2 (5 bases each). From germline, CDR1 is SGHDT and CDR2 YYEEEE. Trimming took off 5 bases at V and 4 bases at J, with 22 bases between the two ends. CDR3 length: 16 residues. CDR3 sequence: CASSYSPGRLRYEQYF. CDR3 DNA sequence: TGTGCCAGCAGTTATTCTCCGGGACGCCTAAGGTACGAGCAGTACTTC.

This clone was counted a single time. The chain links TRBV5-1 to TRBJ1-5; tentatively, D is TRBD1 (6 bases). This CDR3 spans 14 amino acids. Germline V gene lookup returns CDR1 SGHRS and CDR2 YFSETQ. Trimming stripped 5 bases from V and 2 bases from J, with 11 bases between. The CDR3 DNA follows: TGCGCCAGCAGTATCGAGGGGGGCAATCAGCCCCAGCATTTT. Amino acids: CASSIEGGNQPQHF.

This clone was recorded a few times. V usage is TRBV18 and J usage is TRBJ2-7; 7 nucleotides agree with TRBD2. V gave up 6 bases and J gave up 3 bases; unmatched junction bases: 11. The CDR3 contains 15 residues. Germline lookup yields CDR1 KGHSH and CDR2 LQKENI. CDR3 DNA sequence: TGTGCCAGCTCTCAAAGCGGAGCGGGAAACTACGAGCAGTACTTC. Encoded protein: CASSQSGAGNYEQYF.

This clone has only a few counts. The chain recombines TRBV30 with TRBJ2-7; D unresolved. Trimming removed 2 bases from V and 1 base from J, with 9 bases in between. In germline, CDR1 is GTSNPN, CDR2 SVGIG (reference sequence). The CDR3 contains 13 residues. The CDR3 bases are TGTGCCTGGAGTCGACGGGTTTCCTACGAGCAGTACTTC. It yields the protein CAWSRRVSYEQYF.

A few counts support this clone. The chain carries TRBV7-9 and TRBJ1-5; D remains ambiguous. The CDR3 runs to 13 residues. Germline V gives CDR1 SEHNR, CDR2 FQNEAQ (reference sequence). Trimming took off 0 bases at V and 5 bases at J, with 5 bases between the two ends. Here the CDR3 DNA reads TGTGCCAGCAGCTTAGCTTCGGATCAGCCCCAGCATTTT. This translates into CASSLASDQPQHF.

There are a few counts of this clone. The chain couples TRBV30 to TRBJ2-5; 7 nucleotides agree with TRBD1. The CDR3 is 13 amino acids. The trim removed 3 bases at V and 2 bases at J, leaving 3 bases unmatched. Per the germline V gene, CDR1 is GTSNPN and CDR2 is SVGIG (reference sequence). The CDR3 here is CAWRRQGQETQYF. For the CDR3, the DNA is TGTGCCTGGAGACGACAGGGACAAGAGACCCAGTACTTC.

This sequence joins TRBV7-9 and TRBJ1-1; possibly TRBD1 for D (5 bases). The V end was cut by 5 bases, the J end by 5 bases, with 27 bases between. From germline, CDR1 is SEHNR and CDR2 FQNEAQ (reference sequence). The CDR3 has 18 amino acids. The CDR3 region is CASSSRTGALLMGTEAFF. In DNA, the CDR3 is TGTGCCAGCAGCAGCCGAACCGGGGCGCTCCTGATGGGAACTGAAGCTTTCTTT. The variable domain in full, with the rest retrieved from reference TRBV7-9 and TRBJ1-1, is DTGVSQNPRHKITKRGQNVTFRCDPISEHNRLYWYRQTLGQGPEFLTYFQNEAQLEKSRLLSDRFSAERPKGSFSTLEIQRTEQGDSAMYLCASSSRTGALLMGTEAFFGQGTRLTVV.

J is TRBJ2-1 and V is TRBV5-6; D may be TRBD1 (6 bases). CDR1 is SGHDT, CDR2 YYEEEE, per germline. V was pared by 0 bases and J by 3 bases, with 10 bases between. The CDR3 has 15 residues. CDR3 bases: TGTGCCAGCAGCTTGGCACAGGGAAGCTACAATGAGCAGTTCTTC. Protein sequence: CASSLAQGSYNEQFF.